This T cell receptor (beta chain) was captured in a study of vaccination effects on CD4 cells after COVID-19. The assay was immunoSEQ multiplex PCR, and TCRdb's table has in-frame clones only and misses some. The sample includes approximately 45,000 clones, approximately 81% seen only once; the top ten take roughly 8.7%. Culturing for roughly 9 days preceded CD4+ T cell isolation. Trimming removed 4 bases from V and 0 bases from J, with 8 bases in between. This CDR3 is built from 15 residues. CDR1 and CDR2 (germline): SGDLS, YYNGEE. On this clone: Its antigen is not identified.

This sequence was found in a human donor who had a prior SARS-CoV-2 infection. V gene TRBV9 combines with J gene TRBJ1-6; D call uncertain. The sequences come from CD4+ T cells from PBMCs cultured without peptide, collected before COVID-19 vaccination. CDR3 protein: CASSPRSSYNSPLHF. The CDR3 DNA is TGTGCCAGCAGCCCAAGGAGCTCCTATAATTCACCCCTCCACTTT.